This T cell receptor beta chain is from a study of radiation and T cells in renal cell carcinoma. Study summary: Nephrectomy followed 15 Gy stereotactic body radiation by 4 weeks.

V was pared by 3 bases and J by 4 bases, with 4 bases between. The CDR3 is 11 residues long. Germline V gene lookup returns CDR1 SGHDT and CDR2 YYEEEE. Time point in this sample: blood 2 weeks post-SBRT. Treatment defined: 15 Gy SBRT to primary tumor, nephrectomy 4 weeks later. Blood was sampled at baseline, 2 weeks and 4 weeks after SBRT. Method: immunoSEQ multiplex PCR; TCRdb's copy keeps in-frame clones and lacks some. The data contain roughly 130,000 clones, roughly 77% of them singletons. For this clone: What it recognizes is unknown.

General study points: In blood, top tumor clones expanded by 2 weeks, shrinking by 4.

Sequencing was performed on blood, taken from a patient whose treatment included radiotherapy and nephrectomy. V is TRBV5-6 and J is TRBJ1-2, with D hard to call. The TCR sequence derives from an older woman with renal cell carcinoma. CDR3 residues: CASSSTYGYTF. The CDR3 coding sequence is TGTGCCAGCAGCTCGACCTATGGCTACACCTTC.